This T cell receptor (beta chain) was sequenced during a study of cytomegalovirus exposure and HLA in healthy donors. Primers: 60 Vbeta forward and 13 Jbeta reverse. Sequenced by immunoSEQ multiplex PCR; TCRdb stores in-frame clones only, minus some. The repertoire holds roughly 150,000 clones, with around 76% as singletons. CDR3 size: 17 residues. Germline loops: CDR1 LNHDA, CDR2 SQIVND (reference sequence). The germline V and J ends were trimmed by 4 bases and 0 bases, with 18 bases remaining between them. This clone was seen a handful of times. The specimen was PBMCs. The rearrangement uses TRBV19 and TRBJ1-2, with D possibly being TRBD1 (5 bases). This TCR derives from a middle-aged man in good health and CMV-seronegative. The CDR3 loop is CASSTTAGLDSNYGYTF. The CDR3 DNA sequence: TGTGCCAGTAGTACCACCGCAGGGCTAGATTCTAACTATGGCTACACCTTC. The full variable domain, in which reference TRBV19 and TRBJ1-2 provide the parts outside the CDR3, is DGGITQSPKYLFRKEGQNVTLSCEQNLNHDAMYWYRQDPGQGLRLIYYSQIVNDFQKGDIAEGYSVSREKKESFPLTVTSAQKNPTAFYLCASSTTAGLDSNYGYTFGSGTRLTVV.